These T cell receptor beta chains were read from a single sample in a study of identical twins. One entry per CDR3 protein, called by TCRdb with MiXCR from the 5' RACE reads. The sample holds a few hundred thousand distinct CDR3 sequences, about 8.3% seen once. The same data also contributed to another study, on yellow fever vaccine responses in identical twins.

The sequenced material came from memory (CD45RO+) T cells sorted from blood. These receptors originate from a young woman in good health. Both conserved end residues are part of each CDR3. D genes are given only for firm matches. A row's size may be missing; if present it is once, few, many or a size class.

D: NA
V: TRBV3-1
J: TRBJ1-1
size: many
CDR3: CASSDPETEAFF
DNA: TGTGCCAGCAGCGACCCGGAGACTGAAGCTTTCTTT

D: NA
V: TRBV3-1
J: TRBJ2-7
size: NA
CDR3: CASSPQGTYEQYF
DNA: TGTGCCAGCAGCCCTCAAGGAACCTACGAGCAGTACTTC

D: NA
V: TRBV29-1
J: TRBJ2-5
size: many
CDR3: CSVFSGETQYF
DNA: TGCAGCGTTTTCAGCGGGGAGACCCAGTACTTC

D: NA
V: TRBV15
J: TRBJ1-4
size: many
CDR3: CATSRTGEKLFF
DNA: TGTGCCACCAGCAGAACGGGTGAAAAACTGTTTTTT

D: TRBD2
V: TRBV5-1
J: TRBJ2-1
size: many
CDR3: CASLLGLAGGPSNEQFF
DNA: TGCGCCAGCCTCCTTGGACTAGCGGGAGGGCCCTCGAATGAGCAGTTCTTC

D: NA
V: TRBV7-8
J: TRBJ2-2
size: few
CDR3: CASSKRRPGGPGTGELFF
DNA: TGTGCCAGCAGCAAGCGCAGGCCTGGGGGGCCCGGCACCGGGGAGCTGTTTTTT

D: NA
V: TRBV6-1
J: TRBJ2-2
size: many
CDR3: CASSGSVNTGELFF
DNA: TGTGCCAGCAGTGGGTCCGTGAACACCGGGGAGCTGTTTTTT

D: NA
V: TRBV18
J: TRBJ2-6
size: few
CDR3: CASSPPAGEGANVLTF
DNA: TGTGCCAGCTCACCACCCGCCGGGGAAGGGGCCAACGTCCTGACTTTC

D: NA
V: TRBV20-1
J: TRBJ1-2
size: many
CDR3: CSARVVAGYTF
DNA: TGCAGTGCTAGAGTAGTGGCCGGCTACACCTTC

D: NA
V: TRBV7-9
J: TRBJ2-3
size: many
CDR3: CASSLGPSATQYF
DNA: TGTGCCAGCAGCTTAGGGCCCTCCGCTACGCAGTATTTT

D: NA
V: TRBV12-3/TRBV12-4
J: TRBJ2-1
size: many
CDR3: CASSAQPIADYLNEQFF
DNA: TGTGCCAGCAGTGCCCAGCCTATTGCGGACTACTTGAATGAGCAGTTCTTC

D: NA
V: TRBV5-1
J: TRBJ2-3
size: many
CDR3: CASSLGDTDTQYF
DNA: TGCGCCAGCAGCTTGGGGGACACAGATACGCAGTATTTT

D: NA
V: TRBV5-1
J: TRBJ2-3
size: NA
CDR3: CASSFTRQERDTQYF
DNA: TGCGCCAGCAGCTTCACAAGACAGGAAAGGGATACGCAGTATTTT

D: NA
V: TRBV4-1
J: TRBJ2-3
size: NA
CDR3: CASSQGRSGFLGTDTQYF
DNA: TGCGCCAGCAGCCAAGGGCGTTCCGGGTTTTTGGGCACAGATACGCAGTATTTT

D: TRBD2
V: TRBV20-1
J: TRBJ2-3
size: few
CDR3: CSARGTIAGGGTDTQYF
DNA: TGCAGTGCGAGAGGGACGATAGCGGGTGGGGGCACAGATACGCAGTATTTT

D: TRBD2
V: TRBV6-2/TRBV6-3
J: TRBJ2-1
size: many
CDR3: CASSLFREGEQFF
DNA: TGTGCCAGCAGTTTGTTCCGGGAGGGTGAGCAGTTCTTC

D: NA
V: TRBV19
J: TRBJ2-2
size: many
CDR3: CASSIDLLGRRNTGELFF
DNA: TGTGCCAGTAGTATAGATCTATTGGGCAGGCGAAACACCGGGGAGCTGTTTTTT

D: NA
V: TRBV7-2
J: TRBJ2-2
size: NA
CDR3: CASSFLRAGRELFF
DNA: TGTGCCAGCAGCTTCCTTCGGGCGGGAAGGGAGCTGTTTTTT

D: NA
V: TRBV12-3/TRBV12-4
J: TRBJ2-1
size: NA
CDR3: CASSFWGSGIHEQFF
DNA: TGTGCCAGCAGTTTTTGGGGGAGTGGTATCCATGAGCAGTTCTTC

D: NA
V: TRBV5-5
J: TRBJ2-1
size: NA
CDR3: CASSLGTAGEQFF
DNA: TGTGCCAGCAGCTTGGGGACGGCGGGTGAGCAGTTCTTC

D: NA
V: TRBV9
J: TRBJ2-6
size: few
CDR3: CASSALGRSSGANVLTF
DNA: TGTGCCAGCAGCGCCCTCGGACGGAGCTCTGGGGCCAACGTCCTGACTTTC

D: TRBD2
V: TRBV19
J: TRBJ2-2
size: NA
CDR3: CASGALAGGPGELFF
DNA: TGTGCCAGTGGGGCCTTAGCGGGGGGGCCCGGGGAGCTGTTTTTT

D: TRBD1
V: TRBV20-1
J: TRBJ1-5
size: few
CDR3: CSASHRGHNQPQHF
DNA: TGCAGTGCTAGTCACAGGGGACACAATCAGCCCCAGCATTTT

D: NA
V: TRBV12-3/TRBV12-4
J: TRBJ2-6
size: few
CDR3: CASSLFARGVSGANVLTF
DNA: TGTGCCAGCAGTTTATTCGCCAGGGGTGTCTCTGGGGCCAACGTCCTGACTTTC

D: NA
V: TRBV20-1
J: TRBJ2-7
size: many
CDR3: CSAQRDLGEQYF
DNA: TGCAGTGCGCAAAGGGATCTGGGCGAGCAGTACTTC

D: TRBD2
V: TRBV6-2/TRBV6-3
J: TRBJ2-5
size: NA
CDR3: CASSSLRTSGFQETQYF
DNA: TGTGCCAGCAGTTCCCTACGGACTAGCGGTTTTCAAGAGACCCAGTACTTC

D: TRBD2
V: TRBV19
J: TRBJ2-2
size: few
CDR3: CASSPAGGPNTGELFF
DNA: TGTGCCAGTAGCCCGGCGGGAGGGCCTAACACCGGGGAGCTGTTTTTT

D: NA
V: TRBV5-5
J: TRBJ2-1
size: many
CDR3: CASSHRRGYNEQFF
DNA: TGTGCCAGCAGCCATCGAAGGGGCTACAATGAGCAGTTCTTC

D: TRBD2
V: TRBV7-8
J: TRBJ2-1
size: few
CDR3: CASSSGTSGGWEQFF
DNA: TGTGCCAGCAGCTCCGGGACTAGCGGGGGATGGGAGCAGTTCTTC

D: NA
V: TRBV19
J: TRBJ2-1
size: once
CDR3: CASSSQAAAINEQFF
DNA: TGTGCCAGTAGTAGCCAAGCGGCGGCGATCAATGAGCAGTTCTTC

D: TRBD1
V: TRBV6-1
J: TRBJ2-6
size: NA
CDR3: CASRSGTGVPLSGANVLTF
DNA: TGTGCCAGCAGATCCGGGACAGGCGTTCCCCTCTCTGGGGCCAACGTCCTGACTTTC

D: TRBD1
V: TRBV19
J: TRBJ1-2
size: NA
CDR3: CATSGGVGYTF
DNA: TGTGCCACCTCAGGGGGAGTTGGCTACACCTTC

D: NA
V: TRBV29-1
J: TRBJ2-1
size: many
CDR3: CSLLEGSSYNEQFF
DNA: TGCAGCCTCCTGGAGGGAAGCTCCTACAATGAGCAGTTCTTC

D: NA
V: TRBV27
J: TRBJ2-3
size: few
CDR3: CASTSLPTDTQYF
DNA: TGTGCCAGCACATCGCTACCGACAGATACGCAGTATTTT

D: NA
V: TRBV5-1
J: TRBJ2-1
size: many
CDR3: CASSLVGGASYNEQFF
DNA: TGCGCCAGCAGCTTGGTAGGCGGGGCCTCCTACAATGAGCAGTTCTTC

D: NA
V: TRBV6-6
J: TRBJ1-2
size: few
CDR3: CASSYFRGGYTF
DNA: TGTGCCAGCAGTTACTTCAGGGGAGGCTACACCTTC

D: TRBD2
V: TRBV29-1
J: TRBJ2-1
size: NA
CDR3: CSVGLAGTRHNEQFF
DNA: TGCAGCGTCGGACTAGCGGGGACTAGACACAATGAGCAGTTCTTC

D: TRBD1
V: TRBV20-1
J: TRBJ2-1
size: NA
CDR3: CSAIPQGWNEQFF
DNA: TGCAGTGCTATCCCACAGGGGTGGAATGAGCAGTTCTTC

D: NA
V: TRBV2
J: TRBJ1-1
size: NA
CDR3: CASRAQGRRTEAFF
DNA: TGTGCCAGCAGGGCCCAGGGGAGGAGGACTGAAGCTTTCTTT

D: NA
V: TRBV6-6
J: TRBJ1-1
size: NA
CDR3: CASSKWSGSEAFF
DNA: TGTGCCAGCAGTAAGTGGTCGGGGTCTGAAGCTTTCTTT

D: TRBD2
V: TRBV12-3/TRBV12-4
J: TRBJ2-1
size: NA
CDR3: CASSPGLSREFF
DNA: TGTGCCAGCAGCCCGGGACTATCCCGCGAGTTCTTC

D: NA
V: TRBV6-5
J: TRBJ2-5
size: NA
CDR3: CASSYSSLQETQYF
DNA: TGTGCCAGCAGTTACTCGTCCCTACAAGAGACCCAGTACTTC

D: NA
V: TRBV11-3
J: TRBJ1-1
size: NA
CDR3: CASSSYLLETEAFF
DNA: TGTGCCAGCAGCTCTTATTTGCTTGAGACTGAAGCTTTCTTT

D: TRBD2
V: TRBV12-3/TRBV12-4
J: TRBJ2-2
size: many
CDR3: CASRLAGGLFF
DNA: TGTGCCAGCAGACTAGCGGGAGGGCTGTTTTTT

D: NA
V: TRBV7-2
J: TRBJ2-1
size: few
CDR3: CASSPPGAGSYNEQFF
DNA: TGTGCCAGCAGCCCCCCAGGGGCAGGATCCTACAATGAGCAGTTCTTC

D: NA
V: TRBV12-3/TRBV12-4
J: TRBJ1-4
size: many
CDR3: CASSLVPGKFEKLFF
DNA: TGTGCCAGCAGTTTAGTCCCAGGGAAATTTGAAAAACTGTTTTTT

D: NA
V: TRBV3-1
J: TRBJ1-2
size: NA
CDR3: CASSQDVSRVNGYTF
DNA: TGTGCCAGCAGCCAAGATGTTAGCAGGGTGAATGGCTACACCTTC

D: TRBD2
V: TRBV7-6
J: TRBJ2-3
size: NA
CDR3: CASSLWTGGTDTQYF
DNA: TGTGCCAGCAGCTTATGGACGGGAGGAACAGATACGCAGTATTTT

D: NA
V: TRBV28
J: TRBJ1-5
size: few
CDR3: CASRSGANQPQHF
DNA: TGTGCCAGCAGGTCAGGGGCCAATCAGCCCCAGCATTTT

D: TRBD1
V: TRBV6-1
J: TRBJ1-3
size: few
CDR3: CASRPDRGGNTIYF
DNA: TGTGCCAGCAGACCGGACAGGGGTGGAAACACCATATATTTT

D: TRBD1
V: TRBV11-2
J: TRBJ1-2
size: few
CDR3: CASTDPGTDYGYTF
DNA: TGTGCCAGCACCGATCCCGGGACAGACTATGGCTACACCTTC

D: TRBD2
V: TRBV28
J: TRBJ2-7
size: many
CDR3: CASSSAGGSSLFFYEQYF
DNA: TGTGCCAGCAGTTCAGCGGGAGGCTCTTCTCTCTTTTTCTACGAGCAGTACTTC

D: NA
V: TRBV12-3/TRBV12-4
J: TRBJ2-3
size: few
CDR3: CASSWGTDTQYF
DNA: TGTGCCAGCAGTTGGGGCACAGATACGCAGTATTTT